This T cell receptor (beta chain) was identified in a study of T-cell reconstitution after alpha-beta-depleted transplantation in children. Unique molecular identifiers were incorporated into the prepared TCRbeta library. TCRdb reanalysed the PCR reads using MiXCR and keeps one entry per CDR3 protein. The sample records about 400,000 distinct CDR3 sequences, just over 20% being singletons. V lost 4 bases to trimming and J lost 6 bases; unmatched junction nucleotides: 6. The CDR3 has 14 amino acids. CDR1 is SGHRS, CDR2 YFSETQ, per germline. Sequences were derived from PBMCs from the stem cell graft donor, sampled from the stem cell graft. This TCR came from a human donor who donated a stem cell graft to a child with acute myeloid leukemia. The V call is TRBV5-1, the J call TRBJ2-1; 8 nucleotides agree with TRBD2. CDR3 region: CASSTSGVPNEQFF. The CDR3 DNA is TGCGCCAGCAGCACTAGCGGAGTCCCCAATGAGCAGTTCTTC.